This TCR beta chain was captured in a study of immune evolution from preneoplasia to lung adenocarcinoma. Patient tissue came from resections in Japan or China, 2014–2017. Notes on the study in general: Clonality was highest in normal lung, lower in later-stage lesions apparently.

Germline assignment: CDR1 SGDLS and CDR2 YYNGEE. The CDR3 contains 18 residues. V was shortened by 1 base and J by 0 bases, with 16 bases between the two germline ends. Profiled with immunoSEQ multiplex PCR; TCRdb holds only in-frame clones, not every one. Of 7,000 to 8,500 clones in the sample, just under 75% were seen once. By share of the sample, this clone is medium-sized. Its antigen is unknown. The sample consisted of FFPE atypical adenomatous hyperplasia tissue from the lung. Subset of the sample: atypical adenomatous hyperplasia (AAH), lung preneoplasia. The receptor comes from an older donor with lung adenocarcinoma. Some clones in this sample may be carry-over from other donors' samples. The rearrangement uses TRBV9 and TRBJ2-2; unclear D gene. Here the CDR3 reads CASSVFSGRRPNTGELFF. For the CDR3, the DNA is TGTGCCAGCAGCGTATTCTCCGGGCGACGACCGAACACCGGGGAGCTGTTTTTT. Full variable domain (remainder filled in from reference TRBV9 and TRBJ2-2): DSGVTQTPKHLITATGQRVTLRCSPRSGDLSVYWYQQSLDQGLQFLIQYYNGEERAKGNILERFSAQQFPDLHSELNLSSLELGDSALYFCASSVFSGRRPNTGELFFGEGSRLTVL.